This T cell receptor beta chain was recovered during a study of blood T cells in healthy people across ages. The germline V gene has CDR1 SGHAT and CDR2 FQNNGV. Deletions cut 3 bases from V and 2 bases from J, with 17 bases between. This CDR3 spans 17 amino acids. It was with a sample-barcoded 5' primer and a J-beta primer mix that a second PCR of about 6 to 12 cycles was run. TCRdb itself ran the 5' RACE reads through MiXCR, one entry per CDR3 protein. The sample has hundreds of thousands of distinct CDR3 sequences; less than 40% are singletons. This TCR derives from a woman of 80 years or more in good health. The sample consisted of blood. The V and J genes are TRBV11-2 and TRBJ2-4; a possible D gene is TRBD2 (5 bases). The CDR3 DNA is TGTGCCAGCAGCTTGCTGAGGGAGAGTGGATCCAAAAACATTCAGTACTTC. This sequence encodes CASSLLRESGSKNIQYF. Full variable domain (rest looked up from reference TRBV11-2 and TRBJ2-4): EAGVAQSPRYKIIEKRQSVAFWCNPISGHATLYWYQQILGQGPKLLIQFQNNGVVDDSQLPKDRFSAERLKGVDSTLKIQPAKLEDSAVYLCASSLLRESGSKNIQYFGAGTRLSVL.